The source of this T cell receptor beta chain is a study of blood T cell repertoires in COVID-19. About the study: The United States, Italy and Spain provided the acute and convalescent COVID-19 samples. Sources were T cells, B-cell-depleted T cells, or PBMCs; the material itself was cDNA or gDNA.

The assay was immunoSEQ multiplex PCR, and TCRdb's table has in-frame clones only and misses some. The sample consists of over 250,000 clones, approximately 83% of them appearing once. This receptor was taken from a woman in her seventies with acute or convalescent COVID-19. Sequencing was done on a sample of peripheral blood.

The CDR3 reads CASSLRDRGLGETQYF. CDR3 DNA sequence: TGCGCCAGCAGCCTACGGGACAGGGGGCTCGGGGAGACCCAGTACTTC. The gene calls are TRBV5-1 and TRBJ2-5; 12 bases are shared with TRBD1. The CDR3 runs 16 residues. The J segment lost 5 bases and the V segment lost 4 bases, leaving 9 bases of the junction unmatched. CDR1 is SGHRS and CDR2 is YFSETQ in the germline V gene.